This T cell receptor beta chain appears in the sequencing data of a study of regulatory T cells in long-lasting Graves disease. Findings and limits, study-wide: The TCR repertoire of persistent Graves' patients was less diverse than that of newly diagnosed ones.

Turning to this clonotype: As yet, its antigen is unknown.

For TCR beta, libraries came from iRepertoire HTBI primers and Arm-PCR of CDR3 regions. TCRdb recomputed calls from the multiplex PCR reads with MiXCR, one row per CDR3 protein. The sample includes 500,000 or so distinct CDR3 sequences, around 15% seen only once; the top ten take 9% to 15%. Time point in this sample: newly diagnosed GD, antithyroid drugs for less than 3 months. Extracted PBMC RNA gave rise to the TCR library. The data also belong to a second study, concerning T cells in Graves' hyperthyroidism and ophthalmopathy. From that paper: Researchers ran a first-round RT-PCR on the TCR CDR3 using the HTBI primer set.

Sequencing used peripheral blood mononuclear cells (PBMCs), obtained at new diagnosis, from a patient treated with antithyroid drugs. The TCR comes from a man aged 35 to 55 with Graves disease.

Here the CDR3 reads CASSTSEGNSPLHF. The CDR3 nucleotides are TGCGCCAGCAGCACTAGTGAGGGTAATTCACCCCTCCACTTT. The V call is TRBV5-1, the J call TRBJ1-6; no clear D gene. Germline CDR1 SGHRS, CDR2 YFSETQ. The CDR3 is 14 residues long. The V end lost 4 bases, the J end lost 6 bases, and 11 bases lay between the germline ends.